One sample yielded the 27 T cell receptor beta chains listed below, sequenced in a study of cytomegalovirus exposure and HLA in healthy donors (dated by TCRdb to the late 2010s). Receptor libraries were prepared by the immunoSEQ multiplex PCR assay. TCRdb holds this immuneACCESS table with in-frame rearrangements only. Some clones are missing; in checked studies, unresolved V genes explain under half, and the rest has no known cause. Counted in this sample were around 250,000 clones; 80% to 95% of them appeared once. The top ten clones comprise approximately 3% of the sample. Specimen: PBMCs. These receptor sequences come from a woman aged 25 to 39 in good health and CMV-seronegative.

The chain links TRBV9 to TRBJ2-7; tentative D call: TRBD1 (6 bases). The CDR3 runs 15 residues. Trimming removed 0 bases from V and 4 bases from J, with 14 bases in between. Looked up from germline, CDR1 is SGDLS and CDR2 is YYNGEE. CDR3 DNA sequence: TGTGCCAGCAGCGTAGGAACAGGGACCCAATACGAGCAGTACTTC. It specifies CASSVGTGTQYEQYF.

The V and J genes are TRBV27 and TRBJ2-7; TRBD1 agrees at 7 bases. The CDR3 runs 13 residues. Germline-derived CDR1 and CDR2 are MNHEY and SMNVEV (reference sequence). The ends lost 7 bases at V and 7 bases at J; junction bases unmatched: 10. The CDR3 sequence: CASNSLGGREQYF. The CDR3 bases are TGTGCCAGCAATTCCTTAGGGGGCCGGGAGCAGTACTTC.

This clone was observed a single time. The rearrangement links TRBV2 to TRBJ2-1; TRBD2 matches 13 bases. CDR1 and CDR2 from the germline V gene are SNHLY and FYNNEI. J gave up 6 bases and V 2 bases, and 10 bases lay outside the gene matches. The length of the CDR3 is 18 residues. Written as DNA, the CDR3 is TGTGCCAGCAGTGAAAAACTAGCGGGAGGGCCAAGGGGCAATGAGCAGTTCTTC. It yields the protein CASSEKLAGGPRGNEQFF.

The CDR3 DNA follows: TGTGCCACCAGCAGAGATGGGGGCAGGGAGGAGACCCAGTACTTC. It codes for CATSRDGGREETQYF. The chain uses TRBV15 and TRBJ2-5, with D possibly TRBD1 on 6 matching bases. V lost 0 bases and J 5 bases, leaving 13 bases between the germline ends. This CDR3 region has 15 residues. Germline-derived CDR1 and CDR2 are LNHNV and YYDKDF (reference sequence).

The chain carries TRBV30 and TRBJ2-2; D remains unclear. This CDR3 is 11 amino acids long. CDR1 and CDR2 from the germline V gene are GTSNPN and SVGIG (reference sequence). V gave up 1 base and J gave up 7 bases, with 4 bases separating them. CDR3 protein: CAWSDSGELFF. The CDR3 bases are TGTGCCTGGAGTGATAGCGGGGAGCTGTTTTTT.

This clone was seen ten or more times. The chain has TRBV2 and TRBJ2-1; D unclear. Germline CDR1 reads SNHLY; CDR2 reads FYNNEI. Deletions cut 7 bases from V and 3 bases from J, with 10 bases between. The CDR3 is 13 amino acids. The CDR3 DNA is TGTGCCAGCAAGGTGACACTCTACAATGAGCAGTTCTTC. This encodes CASKVTLYNEQFF.

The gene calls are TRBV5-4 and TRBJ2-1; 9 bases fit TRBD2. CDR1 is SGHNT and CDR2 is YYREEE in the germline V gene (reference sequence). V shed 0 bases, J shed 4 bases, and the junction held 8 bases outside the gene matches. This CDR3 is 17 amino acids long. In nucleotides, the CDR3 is TGTGCCAGCAGCTTGGAACCTGCGGGAGGGCGGTACAATGAGCAGTTCTTC. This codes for CASSLEPAGGRYNEQFF. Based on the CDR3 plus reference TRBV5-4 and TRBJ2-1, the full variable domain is ETGVTQSPTHLIKTRGQQVTLRCSSQSGHNTVSWYQQALGQGPQFIFQYYREEENGRGNFPPRFSGLQFPNYSSELNVNALELDDSALYLCASSLEPAGGRYNEQFFGPGTRLTVL.

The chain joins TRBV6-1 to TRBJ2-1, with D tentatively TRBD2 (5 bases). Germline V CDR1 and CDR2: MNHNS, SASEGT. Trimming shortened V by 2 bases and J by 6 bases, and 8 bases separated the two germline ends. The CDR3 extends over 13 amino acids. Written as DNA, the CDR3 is TGTGCCAGCAGTGAACTGCGGGCCAATGAGCAGTTCTTC. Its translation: CASSELRANEQFF.

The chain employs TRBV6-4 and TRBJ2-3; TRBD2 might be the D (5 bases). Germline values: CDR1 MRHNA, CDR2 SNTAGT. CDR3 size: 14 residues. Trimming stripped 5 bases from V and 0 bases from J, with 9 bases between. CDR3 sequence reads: CASSTGSSTDTQYF. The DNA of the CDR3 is TGTGCCAGCAGTACGGGATCCAGCACAGATACGCAGTATTTT.

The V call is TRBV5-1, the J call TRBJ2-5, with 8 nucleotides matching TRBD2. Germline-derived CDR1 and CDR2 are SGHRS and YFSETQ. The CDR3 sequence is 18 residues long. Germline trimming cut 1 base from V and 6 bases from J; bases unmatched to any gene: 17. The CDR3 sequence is CASSLWDSGIPAGKTQYF. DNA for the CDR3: TGCGCCAGCAGCTTGTGGGATAGCGGGATCCCCGCGGGAAAGACCCAGTACTTC.

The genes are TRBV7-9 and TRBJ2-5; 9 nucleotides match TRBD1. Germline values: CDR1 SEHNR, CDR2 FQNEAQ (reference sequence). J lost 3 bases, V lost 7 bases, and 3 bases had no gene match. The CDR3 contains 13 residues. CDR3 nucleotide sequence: TGTGCCAGCAACGACAGGGGGAAAGAGACCCAGTACTTC. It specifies CASNDRGKETQYF.

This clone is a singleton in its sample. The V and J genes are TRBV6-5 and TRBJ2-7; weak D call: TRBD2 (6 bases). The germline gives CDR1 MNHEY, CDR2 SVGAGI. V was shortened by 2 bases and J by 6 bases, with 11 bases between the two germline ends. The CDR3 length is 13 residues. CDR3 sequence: CASSYGGISEQYF. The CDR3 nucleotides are TGTGCCAGCAGTTACGGCGGGATCTCCGAGCAGTACTTC.

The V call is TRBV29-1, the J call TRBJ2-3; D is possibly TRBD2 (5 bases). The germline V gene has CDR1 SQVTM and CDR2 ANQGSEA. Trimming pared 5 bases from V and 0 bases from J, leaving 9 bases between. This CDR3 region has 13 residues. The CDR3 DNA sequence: TGCAGCGTTACCGGGGAAAGCACAGATACGCAGTATTTT. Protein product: CSVTGESTDTQYF.

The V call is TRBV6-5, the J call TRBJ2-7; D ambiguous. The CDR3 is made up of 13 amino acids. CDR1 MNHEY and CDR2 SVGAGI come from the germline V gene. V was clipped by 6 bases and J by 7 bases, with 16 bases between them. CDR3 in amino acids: CASRKPGTGEQYF. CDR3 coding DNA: TGTGCCAGCAGAAAGCCGGGTACGGGTGAGCAGTACTTC.

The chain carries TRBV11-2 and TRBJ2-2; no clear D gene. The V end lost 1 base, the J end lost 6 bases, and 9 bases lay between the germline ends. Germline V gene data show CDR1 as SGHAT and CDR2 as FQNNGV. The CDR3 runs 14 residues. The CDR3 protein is CASSLAPTSGELFF. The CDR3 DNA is TGTGCCAGCAGCTTAGCACCTACATCCGGGGAGCTGTTTTTT.

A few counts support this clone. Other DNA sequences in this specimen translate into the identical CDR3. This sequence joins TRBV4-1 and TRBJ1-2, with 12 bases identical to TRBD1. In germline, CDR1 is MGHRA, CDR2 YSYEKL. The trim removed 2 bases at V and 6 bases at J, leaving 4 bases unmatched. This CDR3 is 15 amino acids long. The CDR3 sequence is CASSQPGQGAHGYTF. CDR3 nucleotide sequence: TGCGCCAGCAGCCAACCGGGACAGGGGGCTCATGGCTACACCTTC.

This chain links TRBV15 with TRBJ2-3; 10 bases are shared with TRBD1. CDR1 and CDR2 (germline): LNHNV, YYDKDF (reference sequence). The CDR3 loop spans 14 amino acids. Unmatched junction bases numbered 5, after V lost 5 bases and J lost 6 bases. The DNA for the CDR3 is TGTGCCACCAGCCCCAGGACAGGGGGGGATACGCAGTATTTT. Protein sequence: CATSPRTGGDTQYF.

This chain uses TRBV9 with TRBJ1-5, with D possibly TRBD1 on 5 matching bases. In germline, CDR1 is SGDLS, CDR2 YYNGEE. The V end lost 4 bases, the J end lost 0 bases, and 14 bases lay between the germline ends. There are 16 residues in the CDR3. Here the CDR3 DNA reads TGTGCCAGCAGCCCCCGGACAAGTTATAGCAATCAGCCCCAGCATTTT. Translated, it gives CASSPRTSYSNQPQHF.

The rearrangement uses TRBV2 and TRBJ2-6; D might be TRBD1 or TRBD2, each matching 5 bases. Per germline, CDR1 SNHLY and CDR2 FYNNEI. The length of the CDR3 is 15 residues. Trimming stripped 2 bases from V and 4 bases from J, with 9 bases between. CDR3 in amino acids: CASSERGVGANVLTF. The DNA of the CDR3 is TGTGCCAGCAGTGAAAGAGGGGTCGGGGCCAACGTCCTGACTTTC.

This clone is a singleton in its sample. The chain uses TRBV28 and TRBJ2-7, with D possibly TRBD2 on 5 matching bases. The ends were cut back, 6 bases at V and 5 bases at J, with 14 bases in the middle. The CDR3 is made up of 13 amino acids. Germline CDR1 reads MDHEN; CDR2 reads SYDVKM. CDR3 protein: CASRPRSGNEQYF. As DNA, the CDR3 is TGTGCCAGCAGACCACGTTCGGGGAACGAGCAGTACTTC.

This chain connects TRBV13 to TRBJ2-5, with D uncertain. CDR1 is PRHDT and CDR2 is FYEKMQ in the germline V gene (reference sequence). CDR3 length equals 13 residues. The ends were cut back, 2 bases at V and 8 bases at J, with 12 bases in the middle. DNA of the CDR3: TGTGCCAGCAGCTTACTGCTCTCGGAAACCCAGTACTTC. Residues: CASSLLLSETQYF.

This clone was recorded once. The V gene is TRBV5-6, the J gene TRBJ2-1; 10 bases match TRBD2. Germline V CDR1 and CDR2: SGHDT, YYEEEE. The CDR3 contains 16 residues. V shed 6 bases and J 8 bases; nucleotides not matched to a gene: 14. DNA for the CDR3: TGTGCCAGCACCAAAGGCTCCAGCGGGAGGGCCGATGAGCAGTTCTTC. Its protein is CASTKGSSGRADEQFF. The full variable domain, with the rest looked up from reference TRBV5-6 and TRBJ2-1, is DAGVTQSPTHLIKTRGQQVTLRCSPKSGHDTVSWYQQALGQGPQFIFQYYEEEERQRGNFPDRFSGHQFPNYSSELNVNALLLGDSALYLCASTKGSSGRADEQFFGPGTRLTVL.

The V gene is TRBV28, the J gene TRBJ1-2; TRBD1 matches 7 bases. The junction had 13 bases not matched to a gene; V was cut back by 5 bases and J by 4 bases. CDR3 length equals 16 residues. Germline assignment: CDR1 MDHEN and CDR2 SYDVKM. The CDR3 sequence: CASSPLDREGGYGYTF. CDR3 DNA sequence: TGTGCCAGCAGTCCTCTCGACAGGGAGGGAGGCTATGGCTACACCTTC.

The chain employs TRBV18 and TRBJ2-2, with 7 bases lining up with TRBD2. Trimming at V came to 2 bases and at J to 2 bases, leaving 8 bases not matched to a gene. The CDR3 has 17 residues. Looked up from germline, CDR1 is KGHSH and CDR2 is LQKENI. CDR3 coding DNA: TGTGCCAGCTCACCATCCAGCGGGGCAGCCAACACCGGGGAGCTGTTTTTT. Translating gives CASSPSSGAANTGELFF.

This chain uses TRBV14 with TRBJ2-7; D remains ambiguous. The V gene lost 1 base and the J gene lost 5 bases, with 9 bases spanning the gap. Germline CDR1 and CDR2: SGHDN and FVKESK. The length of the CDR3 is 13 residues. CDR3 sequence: CASSQVLPDEQYF. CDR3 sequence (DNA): TGTGCCAGCAGCCAAGTCTTGCCTGACGAGCAGTACTTC. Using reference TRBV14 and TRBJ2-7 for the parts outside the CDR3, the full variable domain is EAGVTQFPSHSVIEKGQTVTLRCDPISGHDNLYWYRRVMGKEIKFLLHFVKESKQDESGMPNNRFLAERTGGTYSTLKVQPAELEDSGVYFCASSQVLPDEQYFGPGTRLTVT.

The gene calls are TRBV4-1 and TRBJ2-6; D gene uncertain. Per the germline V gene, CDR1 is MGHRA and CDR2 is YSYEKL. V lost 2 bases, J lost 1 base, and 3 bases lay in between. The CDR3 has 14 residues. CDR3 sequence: CASSQQSGANVLTF. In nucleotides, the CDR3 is TGCGCCAGCAGCCAACAGTCTGGGGCCAACGTCCTGACTTTC.

The CDR3, as DNA: TGTGCCAGCAGCTCTGGGACAGTATACGAGCAGTACTTC. It translates to CASSSGTVYEQYF. The chain is built from TRBV7-9 and TRBJ2-7, with TRBD1 identical over 7 bases. This CDR3 spans 13 amino acids. Germline-derived CDR1 and CDR2 are SEHNR and FQNEAQ (reference sequence). The V gene end was trimmed by 4 bases and the J gene end by 4 bases; junction bases not matched to a gene: 4.